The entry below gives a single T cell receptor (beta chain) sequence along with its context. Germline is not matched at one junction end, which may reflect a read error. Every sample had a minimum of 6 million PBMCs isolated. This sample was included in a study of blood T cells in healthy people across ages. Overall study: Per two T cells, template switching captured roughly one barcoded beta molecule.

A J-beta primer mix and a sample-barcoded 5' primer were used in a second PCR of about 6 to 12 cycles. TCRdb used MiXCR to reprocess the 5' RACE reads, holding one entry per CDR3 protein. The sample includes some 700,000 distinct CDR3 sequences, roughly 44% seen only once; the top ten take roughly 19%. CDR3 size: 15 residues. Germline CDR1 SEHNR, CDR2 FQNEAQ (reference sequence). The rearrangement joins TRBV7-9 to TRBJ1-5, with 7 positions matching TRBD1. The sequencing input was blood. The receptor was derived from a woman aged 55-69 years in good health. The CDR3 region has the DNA TGTGCCAACAGCCCGACAGGGTCCCTCTTTCAGTCCCAGCATTTT. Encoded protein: CANSPTGSLFQSQHF.